This T cell receptor beta chain derives from a study of cytomegalovirus exposure and HLA in healthy donors. The germline gives CDR1 SGHTA, CDR2 FQGTGA. This CDR3 has 9 amino acids. The PCR contained 60 Vbeta and 13 Jbeta primers. TCRdb keeps only in-frame clones here, not all; method: immunoSEQ multiplex PCR. The table shows more than 85,000 clones, with more than 65% occurring only once. Material for sequencing was PBMCs. This sequence was found in a man between 25 and 39 years old in good health and CMV-seropositive. This sequence joins TRBV7-3 and TRBJ2-3; TRBD1 agrees at 7 bases. The CDR3 is CRGLDTQYF. CDR3 coding DNA: TGTAGGGGGCTGGATACGCAGTATTTT.